These 21 T cell receptor beta chains were all obtained from the same sample, sequenced in a study of cytomegalovirus exposure and HLA in healthy donors. The PCR was carried out with 60 Vbeta primers and 13 Jbeta primers. Measured with immunoSEQ multiplex PCR; TCRdb has only the in-frame clones, and not every one. The repertoire holds 100,000 or so clones, about 70% seen once, with 3% to 3.5% in the top ten. Sequenced sample: PBMCs. These receptors were collected from a man aged 25 to 40 in good health and CMV-seronegative.

The chain uses TRBV4-3 and TRBJ1-6; tentative D call: TRBD1 (6 bases). The germline CDR1 and CDR2 sequences are LGHNA and YSLEER. This CDR3 region has 17 residues. V was clipped by 0 bases and J by 10 bases, with 19 bases between them. The CDR3 DNA is TGCGCCAGCAGCCAAGAGTCTGGGGACACTGTGGGGTCACCCCTCCACTTT. Its protein is CASSQESGDTVGSPLHF.

The chain carries TRBV19 and TRBJ1-1; no reliable D call. Germline CDR1 LNHDA, CDR2 SQIVND (reference sequence). This CDR3 is built from 13 residues. The germline V and J ends were trimmed by 1 base and 4 bases, with 7 bases remaining between them. The CDR3 sequence: CASSIAGSTEAFF. The CDR3 nucleotides read TGTGCCAGTAGTATAGCAGGAAGCACTGAAGCTTTCTTT.

V usage is TRBV5-1 and J usage is TRBJ2-5; 10 nucleotides line up with TRBD1. The J call may be incorrect, as the DNA end agrees better with TRBJ2-7. Germline loops: CDR1 SGHRS, CDR2 YFSETQ. CDR3 size: 16 residues. The chain's CDR3 is CASSLGDRGRPYEQYF. The DNA of the CDR3 is TGCGCCAGCAGCTTGGGTGACAGGGGGCGACCCTACGAGCAGTACTTC.

The V call is TRBV28, the J call TRBJ2-5, with TRBD1 matching 8 bases. This CDR3 region has 15 residues. Germline V CDR1 and CDR2: MDHEN, SYDVKM. Unmatched junction bases numbered 11, after V lost 10 bases and J lost 1 base. The CDR3 nucleotides read TGTGCCACCGTACAGGGGGGTCAACTCCAAGAGACCCAGTACTTC. Translation gives CATVQGGQLQETQYF.

The chain combines TRBV19 with TRBJ2-1, with 9 bases identical to TRBD2. This CDR3 contains 16 residues. Trimming removed 5 bases from V and 0 bases from J; junction bases left unmatched: 5. CDR1 and CDR2 (germline): LNHDA, SQIVND (reference sequence). DNA of the CDR3: TGTGCCAGTAGTTTTCTAGCGGGAAACTCCTACAATGAGCAGTTCTTC. Encoded protein: CASSFLAGNSYNEQFF.

The chain joins TRBV29-1 to TRBJ2-1; D may be TRBD2 (5 bases). The CDR3 has 11 residues. V lost 5 bases and J lost 8, with 10 bases in between. Germline V gene lookup returns CDR1 SQVTM and CDR2 ANQGSEA. CDR3 DNA sequence: TGCAGCGTTTCCTTAGCGCATGAGCAGTTCTTC. Protein product: CSVSLAHEQFF.

There are a few counts of this clone. The chain uses TRBV13 and TRBJ1-1; D is undetermined. Germline V gives CDR1 PRHDT, CDR2 FYEKMQ (reference sequence). Trimming removed 7 bases at V and 1 base at J, with 10 bases between. The CDR3 is made up of 13 amino acids. The CDR3 region is CASTRSGNTEAFF. The CDR3 DNA sequence: TGTGCCAGCACCCGGAGTGGGAACACTGAAGCTTTCTTT.

The rearrangement joins TRBV7-2 to TRBJ2-2; 7 bases line up with TRBD1. CDR3 length equals 17 residues. Germline V gene lookup returns CDR1 SGHTA and CDR2 FQGNSA. V gave up 3 bases and J gave up 6 bases; unmatched junction bases: 13. CDR3 sequence (DNA): TGTGCCAGCAGCTTCACGGGACAGAGTAATTCTGCCGGGGAGCTGTTTTTT. Translating it yields CASSFTGQSNSAGELFF.

The CDR3 sequence: CASSLASLAGGTDTQYF. CDR3 DNA sequence: TGTGCCAGCAGCTTAGCCTCCCTAGCGGGGGGCACAGATACGCAGTATTTT. The V gene is TRBV7-2, the J gene TRBJ2-3; 10 bases align to TRBD2. V shed 0 bases and J 1 base; nucleotides not matched to a gene: 4. Germline V gene lookup returns CDR1 SGHTA and CDR2 FQGNSA. CDR3 length: 17 residues.

This clone was recorded only once. The CDR3 loop reads CASSLAGLASTDTQYF. The CDR3 DNA is TGTGCCAGCAGCTTGGCCGGGCTAGCGAGCACAGATACGCAGTATTTT. The V and J genes are TRBV5-6 and TRBJ2-3, with a weak D call TRBD2 (6 bases). CDR3 length: 16 amino acids. V was pared by 0 bases and J by 0 bases, with 11 bases between. CDR1 SGHDT and CDR2 YYEEEE come from the germline V gene.

CDR3 sequence reads: CASSSRQGRGYEQYF. CDR3 nucleotide sequence: TGTGCCAGCAGCTCTCGACAGGGGAGGGGCTACGAGCAGTACTTC. This sequence joins TRBV7-2 and TRBJ2-7, with D perhaps TRBD1 (8 bases). V lost 4 bases and J lost 3, with 16 bases in between. Germline-derived CDR1 and CDR2 are SGHTA and FQGNSA. The CDR3 covers 15 residues.

The chain employs TRBV5-4 and TRBJ1-6, with 8 nucleotides matching TRBD1. This CDR3 spans 15 amino acids. V gave up 2 bases and J gave up 9 bases; unmatched junction bases: 7. CDR1 SGHNT and CDR2 YYREEE come from the germline V gene (reference sequence). The CDR3 here is CASSFQDRDSSPLHF. DNA for the CDR3: TGTGCCAGCAGCTTTCAGGACAGGGATAGTTCACCCCTCCACTTT.

The V call is TRBV25-1, the J call TRBJ2-7; 12 bases match TRBD1. J lost 7 bases, V lost 4 bases, and 14 bases had no gene match. The germline gives CDR1 MGHDK, CDR2 SYGVNS. The CDR3 covers 17 residues. The CDR3 region is CASSATRPGQGAHEQYF. The CDR3, as DNA: TGTGCCAGCAGTGCGACACGACCGGGACAGGGGGCGCATGAGCAGTACTTC.

The chain uses TRBV9 and TRBJ2-3, with 9 bases that match TRBD2. V trimming: 6 bases; J trimming: 3 bases; junction bases outside the gene matches: 8. The CDR3 covers 15 residues. Germline CDR1 and CDR2: SGDLS and YYNGEE. CDR3 coding DNA: TGTGCCAGCACCCGTGGCGGGGGGGGTACAGATACGCAGTATTTT. Protein sequence: CASTRGGGGTDTQYF.

Notes on this clone: One junction end disagrees with the germline gene, perhaps due to a read error. The CDR3 DNA reads TGCGCCAGCAGCCAAGAGCTAGGCTCTGGGGCCAACGGCCTGACTTTC. Its translation is CASSQELGSGANGLTF. The chain carries TRBV4-3 and TRBJ2-6; D might be TRBD1 (5 bases). This CDR3 is built from 16 residues. The germline V gene encodes CDR1 LGHNA and CDR2 YSLEER.

The V and J genes are TRBV6-6 and TRBJ2-1; TRBD2 is a possible D gene (5 bases). Per germline, CDR1 MNHNY and CDR2 SVGAGI (reference sequence). Trimming took off 2 bases at V and 4 bases at J, with 9 bases between the two ends. The CDR3 totals 14 residues. CDR3 amino acids: CASSYGTGYNEQFF. The CDR3 DNA reads as TGTGCCAGCAGTTACGGAACGGGATACAATGAGCAGTTCTTC.

This clone turned up a few times. The CDR3 here is CASSAKGANYGYTF. In DNA form, the CDR3 reads TGTGCCAGCAGCGCCAAAGGGGCGAACTATGGCTACACCTTC. The chain has TRBV7-8 and TRBJ1-2, with D possibly TRBD1 on 5 matching bases. The length of the CDR3 is 14 residues. Trimming shortened V by 5 bases and J by 2 bases, and 12 bases separated the two germline ends. Germline V lookup: CDR1 SGHVS, CDR2 FQNEAQ.

On this clone itself: Other DNA sequences in the sample encode the same CDR3. The chain joins TRBV6-5 to TRBJ1-1; 7 bases line up with TRBD1. The CDR3 has 14 amino acids. The V gene end was trimmed by 4 bases and the J gene end by 0 bases; junction bases not matched to a gene: 2. Germline lookup yields CDR1 MNHEY and CDR2 SVGAGI. CDR3 protein: CASSLGQMNTEAFF. The CDR3 nucleotides read TGTGCCAGCAGTTTGGGACAGATGAACACTGAAGCTTTCTTT.

This clone was observed a single time. CDR3 sequence reads: CASSLNRRDGYTF. The CDR3 DNA reads as TGTGCCAGCAGCTTAAATCGCAGGGATGGCTACACCTTC. The chain combines TRBV7-2 with TRBJ1-2, with D perhaps matching TRBD1 (5 bases). Germline-derived CDR1 and CDR2 are SGHTA and FQGNSA. CDR3 length: 13 residues. V dropped 2 bases and J dropped 6 bases, with 10 bases sitting between them.

This chain connects TRBV29-1 to TRBJ1-5; 7 bases align to TRBD1. The V gene end was trimmed by 4 bases and the J gene end by 0 bases; junction bases not matched to a gene: 9. Germline CDR1 is SQVTM and CDR2 is ANQGSEA. The CDR3 is made up of 16 amino acids. This chain's CDR3 is CSVGQGGPYSNQPQHF. The CDR3 DNA reads as TGCAGCGTTGGACAGGGAGGTCCCTATAGCAATCAGCCCCAGCATTTT.

The gene calls are TRBV5-1 and TRBJ2-1; 8 bases line up with TRBD2. With 5 bases clipped from V and 2 bases from J, the junction kept 6 bases outside the gene matches. Looked up from germline, CDR1 is SGHRS and CDR2 is YFSETQ. The CDR3 has 15 amino acids. CDR3 region: CASRTAGAAYNEQFF. CDR3 DNA: TGCGCCAGCAGGACAGCGGGAGCCGCCTACAATGAGCAGTTCTTC.